This T cell receptor beta chain was profiled in a study of blood T cell repertoires in COVID-19. The CDR3 totals 14 residues. The J segment lost 1 base and the V segment lost 3 bases, leaving 3 bases of the junction unmatched. Germline CDR1 and CDR2: LGHDT and YNNKEL (reference sequence). How the authors handled the data: Amplification of reference gene primers provided the estimated nucleated cell counts. Here immunoSEQ multiplex PCR was the method, and the copy in TCRdb shows in-frame clones only, minus some. The V and J calls and clone size are taken from that table; D and trimming were inferred from the DNA. The table records around 270,000 clones, roughly 80% of them present only once.

The clonotype comes from a man in his sixties with acute or convalescent COVID-19. The V and J genes are TRBV3-1 (or the pseudogene TRBV3-2) and TRBJ2-7, with 7 bases aligning to TRBD2. Sequencing input: peripheral blood. The CDR3 here is CASSHPGLSYEQYF. For the CDR3, the DNA is TGTGCCAGCAGCCATCCGGGACTATCCTACGAGCAGTACTTC.